This T cell receptor beta chain was captured in a study of T-cell reconstitution after alpha-beta-depleted transplantation in children. Germline V gene sequence: CDR1 ENHRY, CDR2 SYGVKD. The CDR3 sequence is 16 residues long. Trimming stripped 4 bases from V and 0 bases from J, with 16 bases between. Using unique molecular identifiers, the investigators prepared the TCRbeta library. MiXCR was run by TCRdb on the PCR reads, yielding one entry per CDR3 protein. The data show around 480,000 distinct CDR3 sequences, approximately 29% seen once. This clonotype was seen a handful of times. The chain recombines TRBV10-3 with TRBJ2-7, with D maybe TRBD2 (6 bases). This material consisted of PBMCs from the stem cell graft donor, taken from the stem cell graft. The clonotype was recovered from a human donor who donated a stem cell graft to a child with aplastic anemia. The CDR3 protein is CAISGRGDSPSYEQYF. DNA for the CDR3: TGTGCCATCAGTGGCCGCGGGGACTCGCCCTCCTACGAGCAGTACTTC.